This T cell receptor (beta chain) was documented in a study of shared clonotypes between healthy human individuals. Findings and caveats of the study: Specimens sampled were limited to blood, with tissue repertoires likely differing.

Trimming removed 8 bases at V and 2 bases at J, with 19 bases between. CDR3 length equals 15 residues. Germline lookup yields CDR1 LNHDA and CDR2 SQIVND (reference sequence). As to this clone: As yet, its antigen is unknown.

Terminally differentiated effector memory CD45RA+ cells were excluded from the naive CD8 cells, which were CD45RO-negative and positively selected for CCR7. Over several immunoSEQ plates, each subset's genomic DNA was distributed in even portions. The assay was immunoSEQ multiplex PCR, and TCRdb's table has in-frame clones only and misses some. The sample lists around 1.9 million clones, roughly 95% seen once, with approximately 1.7% in the top ten. The sequence came from a man younger than 35 in good health. Some clones in this sample may be carry-over from other donors' samples. The source material was naive CD8+ T cells from PBMCs. V and J are TRBV19 and TRBJ2-7, with a possible D match to TRBD2 (6 bases). CDR3: CASRRSGTLAYEQYF. Written as DNA, the CDR3 is TGTGCCAGTCGCCGGTCCGGGACTCTGGCCTACGAGCAGTACTTC.